This TCR beta chain emerged from a study of regulatory T cells in long-lasting Graves disease. Study-wide results and caveats: Persistent disease was associated with favored TRBV28 usage and with favored use of TRBJ1-2 and TRBJ2-5. Persistent Graves' cases showed lower TCR diversity than newly diagnosed cases.

Trimming removed 4 bases from V and 8 bases from J, with 11 bases in between. CDR3 length equals 12 residues. Germline V CDR1 and CDR2: SGHDN, FVKESK. This clonotype was observed a few times. The antigen is unknown. As to time point: newly diagnosed GD, antithyroid drugs for less than 3 months. Extracted RNA from PBMCs served as the source of the TCR library. To make TCR beta libraries, researchers used iRepertoire HTBI primers and Arm-PCR of CDR3 regions. From the multiplex PCR reads, TCRdb called clonotypes with MiXCR, one entry per CDR3 protein. The table includes roughly 610,000 distinct CDR3 sequences, about 16% detected once. These data also formed part of another study, on T cells in Graves' hyperthyroidism and ophthalmopathy. Per that paper: The study enrolled patients aged 18 to 65 with newly diagnosed hyperthyroidism of under 2 months' duration.

Sequenced material: peripheral blood mononuclear cells (PBMCs), taken at new diagnosis, from a patient treated with antithyroid drugs. The origin of this receptor is a woman younger than 45 with Graves disease. The chain joins TRBV14 to TRBJ1-2; D is uncertain. This CDR3 is CASSLGSGGYTF. DNA for the CDR3: TGTGCCAGCAGCCTCGGGTCCGGGGGCTACACCTTC. The entire variable domain, with the rest obtained from reference TRBV14 and TRBJ1-2, is as follows: EAGVTQFPSHSVIEKGQTVTLRCDPISGHDNLYWYRRVMGKEIKFLLHFVKESKQDESGMPNNRFLAERTGGTYSTLKVQPAELEDSGVYFCASSLGSGGYTFGSGTRLTVV.